This TCR beta chain came from a study of T cell responses to AZD1222 COVID-19 vaccine. Using immunoSEQ multiplex PCR, the repertoire was profiled, and TCRdb retains in-frame clones only, with some absent. The table records around 130,000 clones, 90% to 95% of them present only once. The clonotype comes from an adult in good health. Material: peripheral blood, obtained on day 0 of AZD1222 vaccination.

For the CDR3, the DNA is TGTGCCTGGAGTGTAATGGGCGGTACCTCCTACGAGCAGTACTTC. Translated: CAWSVMGGTSYEQYF. V usage is TRBV30 and J usage is TRBJ2-7, with D uncertain. CDR3 size: 15 residues. Germline lookup yields CDR1 GTSNPN and CDR2 SVGIG (reference sequence). Trimming removed 0 bases at V and 0 bases at J, with 12 bases between.